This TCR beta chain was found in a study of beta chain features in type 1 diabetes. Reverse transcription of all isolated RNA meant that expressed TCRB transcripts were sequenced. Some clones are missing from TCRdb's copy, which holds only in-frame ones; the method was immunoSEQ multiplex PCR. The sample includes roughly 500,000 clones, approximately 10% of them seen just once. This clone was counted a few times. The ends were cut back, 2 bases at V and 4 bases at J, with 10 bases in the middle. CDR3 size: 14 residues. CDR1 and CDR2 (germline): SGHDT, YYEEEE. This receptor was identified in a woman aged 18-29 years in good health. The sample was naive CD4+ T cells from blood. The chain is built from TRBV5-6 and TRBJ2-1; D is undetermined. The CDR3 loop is CASSFKVLYNEQFF. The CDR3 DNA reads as TGTGCCAGCAGCTTTAAGGTCCTATACAATGAGCAGTTCTTC.